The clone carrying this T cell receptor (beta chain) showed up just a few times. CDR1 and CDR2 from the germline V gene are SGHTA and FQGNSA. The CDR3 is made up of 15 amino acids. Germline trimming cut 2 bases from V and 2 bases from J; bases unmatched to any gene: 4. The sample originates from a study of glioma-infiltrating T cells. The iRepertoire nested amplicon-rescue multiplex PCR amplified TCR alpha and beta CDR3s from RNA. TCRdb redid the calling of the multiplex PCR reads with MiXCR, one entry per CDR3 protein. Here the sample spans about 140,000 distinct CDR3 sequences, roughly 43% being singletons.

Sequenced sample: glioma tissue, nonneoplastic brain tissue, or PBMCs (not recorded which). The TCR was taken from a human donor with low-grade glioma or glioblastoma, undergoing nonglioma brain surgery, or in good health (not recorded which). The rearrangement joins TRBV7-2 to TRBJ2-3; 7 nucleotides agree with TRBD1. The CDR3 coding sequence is TGTGCCAGCAGCTTACGCAGGGGGTACACAGATACGCAGTATTTT. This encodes CASSLRRGYTDTQYF.